These 23 T cell receptor beta chains were sequenced from one sample in a study of CD8 T cells in ankylosing spondylitis. TCRdb passed the 5' RACE reads through MiXCR, listing each CDR3 protein once. Of about 36,000 distinct CDR3 sequences detected, 9.5% to 11% appear once; the ten largest clones hold roughly a fifth. The sequenced sample consisted of synovial fluid, either unsorted or a sorted T cell fraction (not recorded which). Receptors originate from a male donor with ankylosing spondylitis.

The V gene is TRBV5-5, the J gene TRBJ1-1; D is possibly TRBD1 (6 bases). Germline V CDR1 and CDR2: SGHKS, YYEKEE (reference sequence). The V and J ends lost 9 bases and 4 bases respectively, with 22 bases between them. The CDR3 is made up of 15 amino acids. CDR3: CAMGGGLGSVTEAFF. CDR3 nucleotide sequence: TGTGCCATGGGCGGGGGGCTGGGGTCTGTCACTGAAGCTTTCTTT.

In its sample, this clonotype was seen many times. The V and J genes are TRBV27 and TRBJ1-2, with TRBD1 identical over 12 bases. This CDR3 is built from 13 residues. V shed 11 bases and J 4 bases; nucleotides not matched to a gene: 5. Germline V gene data show CDR1 as MNHEY and CDR2 as SMNVEV (reference sequence). CDR3 loop: CAAGTGGPYGYTF. CDR3 DNA sequence: TGTGCCGCCGGGACAGGGGGCCCCTATGGCTACACCTTC.

The chain carries TRBV5-5 and TRBJ2-7, with D possibly TRBD2 on 6 matching bases. CDR1 SGHKS and CDR2 YYEKEE come from the germline V gene (reference sequence). There are 16 residues in the CDR3. Trimming took 0 bases from V and 2 from J, leaving 15 bases between them. CDR3 in DNA: TGTGCCAGCAGCTTGGCCGCGACTAGGCGGCCCTACGAGCAGTACTTC. Encoded protein: CASSLAATRRPYEQYF.

Relative to its sample, this clonotype is large. This rearrangement joins TRBV7-9 to TRBJ2-4; possible D gene TRBD2, 5 bases. The CDR3 runs to 12 residues. V lost 1 base, J lost 16 bases, and 14 bases lay in between. Germline V gene data show CDR1 as SEHNR and CDR2 as FQNEAQ (reference sequence). The CDR3 DNA is TGTGCCAGCAGCTTAGGGGGTGGCTCTAGCTACTTC. Its protein product is CASSLGGGSSYF.

This CDR3 reads CASSFRRAFNTGELFF. The CDR3 DNA sequence: TGTGCCAGCAGCTTCCGCAGGGCCTTTAACACCGGGGAGCTGTTTTTT. The J gene is TRBJ2-2, the V gene TRBV11-2; a possible D gene is TRBD1 (5 bases). Trimming removed 3 bases at V and 2 bases at J, with 13 bases between. Per germline, CDR1 SGHAT and CDR2 FQNNGV. The CDR3 has 16 amino acids.

This clonotype has just a few counts. V gene TRBV15 combines with J gene TRBJ1-1; D ambiguous. Germline V gene data show CDR1 as LNHNV and CDR2 as YYDKDF (reference sequence). Trimming stripped 0 bases from V and 5 bases from J, with 10 bases between. The CDR3 contains 14 residues. CDR3 protein: CATSRDLRVTEAFF. The DNA of the CDR3 is TGTGCCACCAGCAGAGATCTGAGGGTTACTGAAGCTTTCTTT.

The V gene is TRBV20-1, the J gene TRBJ1-2; D is perhaps TRBD1 (5 bases). The germline V gene has CDR1 DFQATT and CDR2 SNEGSKA (reference sequence). The CDR3 is 12 amino acids. Trimming left V 2 bases short and J 6 bases short, with 10 bases between. CDR3 DNA sequence: TGCAGTGCTAGATCGGGACCCGATGGCTACACCTTC. This gives the protein CSARSGPDGYTF.

This chain links TRBV28 with TRBJ1-1; D unclear. Between the trimmed V and J ends, which lost 1 base and 1 base, there was a span of 13 bases. The CDR3 covers 16 residues. Germline CDR1 and CDR2: MDHEN and SYDVKM. The CDR3 region has the DNA TGTGCCAGCAGTTTATCTTGGGGTTGGGAGAACACTGAAGCTTTCTTT. Protein product: CASSLSWGWENTEAFF.

The chain joins TRBV11-2 to TRBJ2-1; D call uncertain. Germline loops: CDR1 SGHAT, CDR2 FQNNGV. The CDR3 extends over 13 amino acids. Between the trimmed V and J ends, which lost 2 bases and 3 bases, there was a span of 5 bases. CDR3 sequence: CASSLSGYNEQFF. CDR3 coding DNA: TGTGCCAGCAGCTTATCCGGCTACAATGAGCAGTTCTTC.

The CDR3 is CASSSRTGEIVSDGYTF. In nucleotides, the CDR3 is TGTGCCAGCAGCTCGAGGACAGGGGAAATCGTCTCGGATGGCTACACCTTC. The V call is TRBV7-2, the J call TRBJ1-2; the match to TRBD1 covers 9 bases. The CDR3 is 17 amino acids. Germline loops: CDR1 SGHTA, CDR2 FQGNSA. V lost 4 bases to trimming and J lost 6 bases; unmatched junction nucleotides: 15.

This clonotype was seen at least ten times. The chain is built from TRBV5-1 and TRBJ2-7; D possibly corresponds to TRBD2 (5 bases). Trimming took off 1 base at V and 1 base at J, with 9 bases between the two ends. CDR1 is SGHRS and CDR2 is YFSETQ in the germline V gene. The length of the CDR3 is 14 residues. The CDR3 region has the DNA TGCGCCAGCAGCTTGTCCCGGGAATCCTACGAGCAGTACTTC. Translating gives CASSLSRESYEQYF.

The rearrangement uses TRBV12-5 and TRBJ2-2; D remains ambiguous. The CDR3 is 12 residues long. The germline V gene has CDR1 LGHNT and CDR2 FRNRAP. CDR3 nucleotide sequence: TGTGTTTCCTGGTTAGGCACCGGGGAGCTGTTTTTT. It is translated as CVSWLGTGELFF. Complete variable domain (other parts from reference TRBV12-5 and TRBJ2-2): DARVTQTPRHKVTEMGQEVTMRCQPILGHNTVFWYRQTMMQGLELLAYFRNRAPLDDSGMPKDRFSAEMPDATLATLKIQPSEPRDSAVYFCVSWLGTGELFFGEGSRLTVL.

This rearrangement joins TRBV18 to TRBJ2-1, with a weak D call TRBD2 (5 bases). The V gene lost 2 bases and the J gene lost 0 bases, with 14 bases spanning the gap. Germline CDR1 reads KGHSH; CDR2 reads LQKENI. The CDR3 loop spans 17 amino acids. The CDR3 spells CASSPAGPRSSYNEQFF. In DNA form, the CDR3 reads TGTGCCAGCTCACCAGCGGGTCCCAGGAGCTCCTACAATGAGCAGTTCTTC. The full variable domain, its missing parts supplied by reference TRBV18 and TRBJ2-1, is NAGVMQNPRHLVRRRGQEARLRCSPMKGHSHVYWYRQLPEEGLKFMVYLQKENIIDESGMPKERFSAEFPKEGPSILRIQQVVRGDSAAYFCASSPAGPRSSYNEQFFGPGTRLTVL.

J is TRBJ2-5 and V is TRBV7-7, with a weak D call TRBD2 (7 bases). The CDR3 runs 15 residues. Germline assignment: CDR1 SSHAT and CDR2 FNYEAQ (reference sequence). V was trimmed by 5 bases and J by 4 bases, leaving 17 bases between them. In nucleotides, the CDR3 is TGTGCCAGCAGCGGGGGGCGGGGGATCGGAGAGACCCAGTACTTC. The encoded protein is CASSGGRGIGETQYF.

This chain uses TRBV7-3 with TRBJ2-3, with D perhaps given as TRBD1 or TRBD2 (5 bases each). Germline assignment: CDR1 SGHTA and CDR2 FQGTGA. The CDR3 is made up of 15 amino acids. Trimming shortened V by 5 bases and J by 3 bases, and 15 bases separated the two germline ends. The chain's CDR3 is CASSATGTKTDTQYF. CDR3 DNA: TGTGCCAGCAGCGCGACCGGGACCAAGACAGATACGCAGTATTTT.

At least ten counts were recorded for this clonotype. This chain connects TRBV6-1 to TRBJ2-3, with no clear D. V was cut by 7 bases and J by 6 bases, with 11 bases left in between. This CDR3 region has 12 residues. Germline V gene data show CDR1 as MNHNS and CDR2 as SASEGT. Here the CDR3 reads CASTYYTDTQYF. In DNA, the CDR3 is TGTGCCAGCACCTATTACACCGATACGCAGTATTTT.

Ten or more counts support this clonotype. V and J are TRBV27 and TRBJ2-1, with a weak D call TRBD1 (5 bases). V lost 8 bases and J 4 bases, leaving 18 bases between the germline ends. Germline V gene sequence: CDR1 MNHEY, CDR2 SMNVEV (reference sequence). The CDR3 is 15 residues long. The CDR3 loop is CASAVDRSLYNEQFF. CDR3 in DNA: TGTGCCAGCGCTGTAGACAGAAGCCTGTACAATGAGCAGTTCTTC.

This clonotype was counted between two and nine times. V is TRBV7-3 and J is TRBJ2-1; D not resolved. There are 15 residues in the CDR3. The germline V gene encodes CDR1 SGHTA and CDR2 FQGTGA. V was trimmed by 5 bases and J by 1 base, leaving 12 bases between them. The CDR3 region is CASSPEMASYNEQFF. The CDR3 DNA is TGTGCCAGCAGCCCGGAAATGGCGTCCTACAATGAGCAGTTCTTC.

This chain connects TRBV9 to TRBJ1-5, with D possibly TRBD1 on 5 matching bases. CDR3 size: 15 residues. Between the trimmed V and J ends, which lost 6 bases and 0 bases, there was a span of 13 bases. Germline assignment: CDR1 SGDLS and CDR2 YYNGEE. CDR3 DNA sequence: TGTGCCAGCAACAGTGGGGGGGATAGCAATCAGCCCCAGCATTTT. It specifies CASNSGGDSNQPQHF.

The chain couples TRBV7-8 to TRBJ2-1; 8 nucleotides match TRBD2. Per germline, CDR1 SGHVS and CDR2 FQNEAQ. With V trimmed by 5 bases and J by 0 bases, 6 bases remained unmatched. The length of the CDR3 is 16 residues. CDR3 sequence reads: CASSLVAGPSYNEQFF. CDR3 nucleotides: TGTGCCAGCAGCCTTGTAGCGGGACCCTCCTACAATGAGCAGTTCTTC.

There are many counts of this clonotype. V usage is TRBV5-5 and J usage is TRBJ2-7, with a possible D match to TRBD1 (6 bases). V was trimmed by 3 bases and J by 4 bases, leaving 20 bases between them. In germline, CDR1 is SGHKS, CDR2 YYEKEE (reference sequence). The CDR3 sequence is 16 residues long. The CDR3 loop is CASSYIPRGETYEQYF. The CDR3 DNA reads TGTGCCAGCAGCTACATCCCCAGGGGCGAAACTTACGAGCAGTACTTC.

This clonotype is medium-sized (0.01 to 0.1%). The chain links TRBV29-1 to TRBJ2-1; tentatively, D is TRBD1 or TRBD2 (6 bases each). Trimming removed 7 bases from V and 5 bases from J, with 9 bases in between. The CDR3 sequence is 11 residues long. The V gene's germline CDR1 is SQVTM and CDR2 ANQGSEA. This chain's CDR3 is CSGGADNEQFF. The CDR3 nucleotides read TGCAGCGGGGGGGCAGACAATGAGCAGTTCTTC.

The rearrangement links TRBV7-3 to TRBJ2-1; TRBD2 matches at 9 bases. V lost 0 bases, J lost 3 bases, and 3 bases stayed unmatched. The CDR3 has 16 amino acids. The germline V gene has CDR1 SGHTA and CDR2 FQGTGA. The CDR3, as DNA: TGTGCCAGCAGCTTAACTGCTAGCGGGATCTACAATGAGCAGTTCTTC. Translation gives CASSLTASGIYNEQFF. Complete variable domain (other parts from reference TRBV7-3 and TRBJ2-1): GAGVSQTPSNKVTEKGKYVELRCDPISGHTALYWYRQSLGQGPEFLIYFQGTGAADDSGLPNDRFFAVRPEGSVSTLKIQRTERGDSAVYLCASSLTASGIYNEQFFGPGTRLTVL.